The sequence of this T cell receptor beta chain was determined in a study of blood T cells in healthy people across ages. A second PCR of about 6 to 12 cycles used a sample-barcoded 5' primer and a J-beta primer mix. A minimum of 2.5 million CDR3-containing paired-end reads was obtained for each sample. One entry per CDR3 protein results from TCRdb running MiXCR on the 5' RACE reads. The table has approximately 800,000 distinct CDR3 sequences, less than 60% seen once. Many counts were recorded for this clonotype. What it binds is not known. Study outcomes and limitations: Donor CMV infection status was unknown, possibly confounding age-related changes in expanded clonotypes.

The people who gave samples were healthy Caucasians from Russia, aged roughly 6 to 90. In each sample, at least 7 million PBMCs were isolated. The CDR3 has 13 amino acids. Trimming removed 7 bases from V and 1 base from J; junction bases left unmatched: 3. The clonotype was recovered from a man at least 80 years old in good health. Sequencing was carried out using blood. This chain connects TRBV12-3 or TRBV12-4 to TRBJ2-7; TRBD1 matches 8 bases. In nucleotides, the CDR3 is TGTGCCAGCATCCGGACAGGGTCCTACGAGCAGTACTTC. Translating it yields CASIRTGSYEQYF.